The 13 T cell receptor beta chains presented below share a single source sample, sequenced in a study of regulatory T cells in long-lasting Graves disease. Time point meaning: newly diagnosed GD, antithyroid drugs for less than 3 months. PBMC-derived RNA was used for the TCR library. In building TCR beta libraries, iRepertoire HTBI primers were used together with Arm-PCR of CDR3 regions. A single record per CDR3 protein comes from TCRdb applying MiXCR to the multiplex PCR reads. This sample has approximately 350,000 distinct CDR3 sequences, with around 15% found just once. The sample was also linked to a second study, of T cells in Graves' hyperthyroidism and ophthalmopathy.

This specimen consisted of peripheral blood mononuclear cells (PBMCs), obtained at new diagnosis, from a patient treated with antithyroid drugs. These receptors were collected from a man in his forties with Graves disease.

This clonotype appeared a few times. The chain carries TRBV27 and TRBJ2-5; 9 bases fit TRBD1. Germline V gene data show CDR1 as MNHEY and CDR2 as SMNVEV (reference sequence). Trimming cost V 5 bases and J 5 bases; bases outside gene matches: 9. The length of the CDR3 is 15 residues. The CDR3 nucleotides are TGTGCCAGCAGTCCGAGGACAGGGGACTTGGAGACCCAGTACTTC. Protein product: CASSPRTGDLETQYF.

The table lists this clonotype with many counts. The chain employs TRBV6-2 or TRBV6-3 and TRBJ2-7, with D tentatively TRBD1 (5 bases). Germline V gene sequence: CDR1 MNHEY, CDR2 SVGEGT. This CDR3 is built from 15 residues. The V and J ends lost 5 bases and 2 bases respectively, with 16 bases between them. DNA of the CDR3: TGTGCCAGCAGTGACACGGCAGGGCGAACCTACGAGCAGTACTTC. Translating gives CASSDTAGRTYEQYF.

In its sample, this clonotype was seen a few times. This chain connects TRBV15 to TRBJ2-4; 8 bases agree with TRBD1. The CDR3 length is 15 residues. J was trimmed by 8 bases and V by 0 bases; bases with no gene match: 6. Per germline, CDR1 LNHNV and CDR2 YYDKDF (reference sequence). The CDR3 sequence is CATSRDRQGSDIQYF. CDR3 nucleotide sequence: TGTGCCACCAGCAGAGATCGACAGGGGTCGGACATTCAGTACTTC. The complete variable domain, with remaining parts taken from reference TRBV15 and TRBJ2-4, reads DAMVIQNPRYQVTQFGKPVTLSCSQTLNHNVMYWYQQKSSQAPKLLFHYYDKDFNNEADTPDNFQSRRPNTSFCFLDIRSPGLGDTAMYLCATSRDRQGSDIQYFGAGTRLSVL.

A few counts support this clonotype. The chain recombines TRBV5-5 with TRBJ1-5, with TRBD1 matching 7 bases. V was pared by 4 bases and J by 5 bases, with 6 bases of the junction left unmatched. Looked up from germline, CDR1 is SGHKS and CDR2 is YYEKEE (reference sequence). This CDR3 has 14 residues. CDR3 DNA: TGTGCCAGCAGCCCCATAACAGGGGATCAGCCCCAGCATTTT. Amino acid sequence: CASSPITGDQPQHF.

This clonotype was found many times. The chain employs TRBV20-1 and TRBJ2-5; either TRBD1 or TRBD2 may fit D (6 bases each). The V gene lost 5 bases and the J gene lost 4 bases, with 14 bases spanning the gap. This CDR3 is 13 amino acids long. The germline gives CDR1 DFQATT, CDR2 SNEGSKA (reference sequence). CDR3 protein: CSAASGAGETQYF. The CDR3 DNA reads TGCAGTGCTGCCTCGGGGGCGGGAGAGACCCAGTACTTC.

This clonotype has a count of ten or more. The CDR3 sequence: CASSKRDGLWTEAFF. CDR3 bases: TGTGCCAGCAGCAAGCGGGACGGACTATGGACTGAAGCTTTCTTT. The V and J genes are TRBV3-1 and TRBJ1-1; a weak D match, TRBD1 (5 bases). Looked up from germline, CDR1 is LGHDT and CDR2 is YNNKEL (reference sequence). The CDR3 has 15 amino acids. The V end was cut by 5 bases, the J end by 5 bases, with 18 bases between.

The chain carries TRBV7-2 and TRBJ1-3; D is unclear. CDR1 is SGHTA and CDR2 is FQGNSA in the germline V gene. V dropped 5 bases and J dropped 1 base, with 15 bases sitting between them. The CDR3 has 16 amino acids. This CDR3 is CASSLGPRGSGNTIYF. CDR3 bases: TGTGCCAGCAGCCTCGGGCCGCGGGGTTCTGGAAACACCATATATTTT. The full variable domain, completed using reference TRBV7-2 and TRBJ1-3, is GAGVSQSPSNKVTEKGKDVELRCDPISGHTALYWYRQSLGQGLEFLIYFQGNSAPDKSGLPSDRFSAERTGGSVSTLTIQRTQQEDSAVYLCASSLGPRGSGNTIYFGEGSWLTVV.

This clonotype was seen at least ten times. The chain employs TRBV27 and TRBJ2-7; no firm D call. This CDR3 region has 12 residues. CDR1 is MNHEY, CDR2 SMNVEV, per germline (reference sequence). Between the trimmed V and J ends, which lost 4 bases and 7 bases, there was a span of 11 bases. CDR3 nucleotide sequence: TGTGCCAGCAGTTCGACCTATGGGGAGCAGTACTTC. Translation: CASSSTYGEQYF.

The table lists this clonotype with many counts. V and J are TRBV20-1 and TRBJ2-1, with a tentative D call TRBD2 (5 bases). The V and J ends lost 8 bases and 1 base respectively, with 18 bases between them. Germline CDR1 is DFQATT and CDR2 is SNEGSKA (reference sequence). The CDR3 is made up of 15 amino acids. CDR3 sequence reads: CSTPELPGSYNEQFF. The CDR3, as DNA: TGCAGTACCCCAGAGTTACCGGGGTCCTACAATGAGCAGTTCTTC.

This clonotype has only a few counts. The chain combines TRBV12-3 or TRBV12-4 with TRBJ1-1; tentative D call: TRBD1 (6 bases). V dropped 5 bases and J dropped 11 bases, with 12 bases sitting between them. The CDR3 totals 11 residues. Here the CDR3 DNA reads TGTGCCAGCAGTAGGACAGCAAGGGCTTTCTTT. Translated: CASSRTARAFF.

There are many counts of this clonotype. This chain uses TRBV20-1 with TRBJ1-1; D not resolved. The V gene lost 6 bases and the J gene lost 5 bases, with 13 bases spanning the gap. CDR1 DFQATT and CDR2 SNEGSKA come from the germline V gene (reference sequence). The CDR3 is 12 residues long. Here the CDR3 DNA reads TGCAGTGCAACCGGACGGGGAACTGAAGCTTTCTTT. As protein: CSATGRGTEAFF.

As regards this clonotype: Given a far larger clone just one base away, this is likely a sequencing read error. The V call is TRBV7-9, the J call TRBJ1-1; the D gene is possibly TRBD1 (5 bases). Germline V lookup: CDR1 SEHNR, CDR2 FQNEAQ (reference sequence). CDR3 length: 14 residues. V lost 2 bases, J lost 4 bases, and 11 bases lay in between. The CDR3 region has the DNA TGTGCCAGCAGCTTACGGGGGGAGGCCACTGAAGCTTTCTTT. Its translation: CASSLRGEATEAFF.

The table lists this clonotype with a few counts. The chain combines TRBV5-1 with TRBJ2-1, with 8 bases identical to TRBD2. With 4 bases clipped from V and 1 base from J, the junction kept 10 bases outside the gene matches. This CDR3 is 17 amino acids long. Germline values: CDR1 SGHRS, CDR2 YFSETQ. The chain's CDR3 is CASSNGAGGRSYNEQFF. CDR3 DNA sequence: TGCGCCAGCAGCAATGGGGCGGGGGGCCGTTCCTACAATGAGCAGTTCTTC.